This TCR beta chain stems from a study of cytomegalovirus exposure and HLA in healthy donors. A word on this clone: The antigen is undetermined.

CDR1 and CDR2 (germline): GTSNPN, SVGIG (reference sequence). Trimming cost V 2 bases and J 4 bases; bases outside gene matches: 9. The CDR3 consists of 15 residues. PCR amplification relied on 60 Vbeta primers (plus 13 Jbeta primers). Here immunoSEQ multiplex PCR was the method, and the copy in TCRdb shows in-frame clones only, minus some. The data contain some 180,000 clones, over 70% of them singletons. General observations from the study: There were several of the most significant clusters that appeared linked to common viral pathogens in a later analysis. Cytomegalovirus association was listed for about 160 TCR beta chains.

The V and J genes are TRBV30 and TRBJ1-2; 8 bases are shared with TRBD1. The receptor comes from a woman in her sixties in good health and CMV-seropositive. The source material was PBMCs. CDR3: CAWSLRRGHFYGYTF. For the CDR3, the DNA is TGTGCCTGGAGTCTCCGCAGGGGGCATTTCTATGGCTACACCTTC.